These 12 T cell receptor beta chains were all obtained from the same sample, sequenced in a study of blood T cells in healthy people across ages. The use of a sample-barcoded 5' primer and a J-beta primer mix characterized a second PCR of about 7 to 12 cycles. TCRdb re-called the 5' RACE reads through MiXCR, storing one row per CDR3 protein. The sample records approximately 900,000 distinct CDR3 sequences, around 29% being singletons. These records were also assigned to another study, of T cells of mothers and their children.

Sequenced input: blood. Receptor source: a woman in her forties in good health.

The sample holds one count of this clonotype. The rearrangement joins TRBV10-3 to TRBJ1-4; D is possibly TRBD1 (5 bases). With 3 bases removed from V and 7 bases from J, the gap between germline ends came to 15 bases. CDR3 length: 15 amino acids. Germline CDR1 ENHRY, CDR2 SYGVKD. Here the CDR3 reads CAISDPGRTFEKLFF. CDR3 DNA: TGTGCCATCAGTGACCCGGGACGGACATTTGAAAAACTGTTTTTT.

This clonotype was seen at least ten times. The rearrangement uses TRBV6-5 and TRBJ2-5; either TRBD1 or TRBD2 may fit D (5 bases each). CDR3 length: 15 amino acids. The V end lost 1 base, the J end lost 5 bases, and 14 bases lay between the germline ends. Germline values: CDR1 MNHEY, CDR2 SVGAGI. The CDR3 DNA reads TGTGCCAGCAGTTACTTGGCAGGGAGAGAGGAGACCCAGTACTTC. Its protein is CASSYLAGREETQYF.

The chain has TRBV15 and TRBJ1-2; possible D gene TRBD1, 6 bases. The CDR3 is 14 amino acids. The V end lost 3 bases, the J end lost 4 bases, and 12 bases lay between the germline ends. The germline V gene has CDR1 LNHNV and CDR2 YYDKDF (reference sequence). The CDR3 loop is CATSSRDTIYGYTF. CDR3 nucleotide sequence: TGTGCCACCAGCAGTCGGGACACCATCTATGGCTACACCTTC.

This clonotype has just a few counts. The chain carries TRBV6-5 and TRBJ2-7; the match to TRBD1 covers 8 bases. After removal of 2 bases from V and 3 bases from J, the junction contained 3 bases not matched to a gene. Germline V lookup: CDR1 MNHEY, CDR2 SVGAGI. CDR3 size: 14 residues. The CDR3 bases are TGTGCCAGCAGTTACGACAGGGGAAGCTACGAGCAGTACTTC. This encodes CASSYDRGSYEQYF.

The rearrangement joins TRBV6-5 to TRBJ2-2; D unclear. The germline V gene has CDR1 MNHEY and CDR2 SVGAGI. Trimming removed 2 bases at V and 4 bases at J, with 11 bases between. CDR3 length: 15 amino acids. The CDR3 is CASSYVRSTTGELFF. Here the CDR3 DNA reads TGTGCCAGCAGTTACGTCCGTTCGACCACCGGGGAGCTGTTTTTT.

The rearrangement links TRBV5-1 to TRBJ2-7, with 13 bases aligning to TRBD2. The CDR3 runs to 18 residues. The J segment lost 4 bases and the V segment lost 3 bases, leaving 13 bases of the junction unmatched. CDR1 and CDR2 from the germline V gene are SGHRS and YFSETQ. CDR3 loop: CASSWGDVGLAGLYEQYF. In nucleotides, the CDR3 is TGCGCCAGCAGCTGGGGAGACGTGGGACTAGCGGGGTTGTACGAGCAGTACTTC.

This clonotype came up many times. The V and J genes are TRBV28 and TRBJ1-5, with a tentative D call TRBD1 (6 bases). This CDR3 contains 14 residues. V was trimmed by 3 bases and J by 3 bases, leaving 9 bases between them. Per the germline V gene, CDR1 is MDHEN and CDR2 is SYDVKM. CDR3 sequence reads: CASSLDRDNQPQHF. CDR3 nucleotide sequence: TGTGCCAGCAGTTTGGACAGAGACAATCAGCCCCAGCATTTT.

This clonotype was detected many times. This rearrangement joins TRBV13 to TRBJ1-2; unclear D gene. Germline CDR1 and CDR2: PRHDT and FYEKMQ (reference sequence). The ends were cut back, 6 bases at V and 6 bases at J, with 14 bases in the middle. The CDR3 is 13 residues long. As DNA, the CDR3 is TGTGCCAGCAGTTTTAGGGCCGGGAATGGCTACACCTTC. Translating gives CASSFRAGNGYTF.

The chain joins TRBV9 to TRBJ1-6, with 10 bases fitting TRBD1. This CDR3 contains 15 residues. The germline V gene encodes CDR1 SGDLS and CDR2 YYNGEE. The junction had 3 bases not matched to a gene; V was cut back by 0 bases and J by 9 bases. DNA for the CDR3: TGTGCCAGCAGCGTAGGAGGGACAGGGGCTTCACCCCTCCACTTT. It is translated as CASSVGGTGASPLHF.

The chain has TRBV7-9 and TRBJ2-7, with TRBD2 matching over 9 bases. Unmatched junction bases numbered 10, after V lost 5 bases and J lost 5 bases. This CDR3 is 15 amino acids long. The germline CDR1 and CDR2 sequences are SEHNR and FQNEAQ (reference sequence). The CDR3 protein is CASSVRRAGGDEQYF. Here the CDR3 DNA reads TGTGCCAGCAGCGTACGGCGAGCGGGGGGCGACGAGCAGTACTTC.

The sample holds many counts of this clonotype. The chain links TRBV12-3 or TRBV12-4 to TRBJ2-5, with a tentative D call TRBD1 (5 bases). The CDR3 consists of 13 residues. V dropped 5 bases and J dropped 1 base, with 8 bases sitting between them. Written as DNA, the CDR3 is TGTGCCAGCAGTGTCAGGGTCCAAGAGACCCAGTACTTC. Translation: CASSVRVQETQYF.

This clonotype was recorded at least ten times. This sequence joins TRBV7-2 and TRBJ2-5; D tentatively fits TRBD1 or TRBD2 (5 bases each). The germline CDR1 and CDR2 sequences are SGHTA and FQGNSA. CDR3 length: 15 residues. V dropped 0 bases and J dropped 4 bases, with 12 bases sitting between them. CDR3: CASSLAGLAGETQYF. CDR3 sequence (DNA): TGTGCCAGCAGCTTAGCGGGGCTAGCTGGAGAGACCCAGTACTTC.